This is a list of T cell receptor beta chains from one sample in a study of T cells in Graves' hyperthyroidism and ophthalmopathy. Via MiXCR, TCRdb re-called the multiplex PCR reads, giving one row per CDR3 protein. This sample has about 520,000 distinct CDR3 sequences, with around 22% found just once. The sample was blood. The receptors stem from a young woman with Graves' ophthalmopathy. The CDR3 runs from the conserved cysteine through the conserved F or W.

V gene | CDR3 protein
TRBV12-3/TRBV12-4 | CASSGRTQNGQYF
TRBV4-1 | CASSHRTGGLETQYF
TRBV15 | CATSRDRGRQETQYF
TRBV3-1 | CASSPAGLDYGYTF
TRBV19 | CASSPRYSNQPQHF
TRBV25-1 | CASSPDPQGSYEQYF
TRBV30 | CAWSAIRTGRYGYTF
TRBV5-1 | CASSRDRGYGYTF
TRBV12-3/TRBV12-4 | CASSLSRDRRYEQYF
TRBV6-1 | CASSADRARGTQYF
TRBV15 | CATSRDDSVYEQYF
TRBV7-6 | CASSGRTGGGGYTF
TRBV2 | CASTRGEQYF
TRBV11-2 | CASSYGASGYTGELFF
TRBV6-1 | CASSETGRPQHF
TRBV9 | CASSDRLAGEETQYF
TRBV6-5 | CASVQGHTEAFF
TRBV6-1 | CASRPSRDRPNYGYTF
TRBV25-1 | CASSDSLGPSSSYTF
TRBV12-3/TRBV12-4 | CASSFPTLDQPQHF
TRBV4-3 | CASSQSGLSKETQYF
TRBV27 | CATKPHGQGWDYGYTF
TRBV6-2/TRBV6-3 | CASSYLGQGAYGYTF